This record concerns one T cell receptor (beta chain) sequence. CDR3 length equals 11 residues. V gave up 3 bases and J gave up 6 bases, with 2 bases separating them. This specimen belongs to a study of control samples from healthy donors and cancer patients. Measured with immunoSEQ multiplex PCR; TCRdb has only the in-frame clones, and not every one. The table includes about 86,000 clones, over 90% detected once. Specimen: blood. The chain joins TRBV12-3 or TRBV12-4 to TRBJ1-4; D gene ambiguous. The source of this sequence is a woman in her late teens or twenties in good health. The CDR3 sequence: CASSFDEKLFF. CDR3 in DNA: TGTGCCAGCAGTTTCGATGAAAAACTGTTTTTT.